This TCR beta chain was recovered during a study (dated by TCRdb to between 2014 and 2016). With respect to the entire study: The study tested whether tumor-infiltrating Tregs in breast cancer are recruited from blood Tregs or converted in situ from other CD4+ T cell subsets. What the study reported, not specific to this receptor: Tumor memory CD4+ T cell TCR gene usage was found to cluster with blood and lymph node memory CD4+ cells and with lymph node naive CD4+ cells. The validation in the larger cohort was limited to a single TCR beta V-J rearrangement instead of whole repertoires. The greatest overlap of tumor-infiltrating Treg TCR alpha and beta sequences was with tumor naive CD4+ T cells, followed next by blood naive CD4+ T cells.

This clonotype came up a few times. Its cognate antigen has yet to be identified. Base qualities are not provided; no much larger clone lies one nucleotide away. The Miltenyi Naive CD4+ T Cell Isolation kit was used to purify naive CD4+ T cells, and Tregs were depleted with CD25 microbeads. Tregs, naive and memory CD4+ T cells from tumor, blood and ipsilateral draining lymph nodes of a handful of breast cancer patients underwent full-length TCR alpha and beta sequencing. Mononuclear cells from lymph nodes or around 48 ml of peripheral blood were isolated by Ficoll density gradient centrifugation. Sorted cell populations were confirmed by FACS to exceed 90% purity. Looking up the germline V gene yields CDR1 SGHTA and CDR2 FQGNSA. V is cut back by 5 bases and J by 7 bases, with 10 bases in the junction unmatched. Reading from cysteine to phenylalanine, the CDR3 counts 16 amino acids. Just the 48-base CDR3 DNA is kept, in frame starting at base 1.

Full-length TCR variable regions were amplified by 5' RACE PCR with constant-region reverse primers, followed by semi-nested PCR with Nested Universal Primer A. The ReliaPrep RNA Cell Miniprep System was used to extract total RNA, which was then reverse transcribed into 5'RACE-ready cDNA with the SMARTer RACE 5'/3' Kit. Multiplex adaptors were used to barcode full-length TCR alpha and beta libraries, and the barcoded libraries were sequenced on an Illumina MiSeq. Per the original workflow: For each of nine subset-tissue groups, sequencing data from the five patients were combined, and the groups were compared by unsupervised clustering of TCR gene usage. The Morisita-Horn index, with shared sequences weighted by their contribution to each repertoire, was used to calculate repertoire similarity. TCRdb redid the processing of the public reads, applying fastp at Q25 and MiXCR, and retained in-frame beta chains. Each entry is one CDR3 protein sequence, shown with its most common DNA and genes. None of the V and J calls come from the authors' own analysis; TCRdb made them. This sample lists approximately 47,000 distinct CDR3 sequences; 28% were detected once. The ten most abundant clones make up about 2% of the sample.

This receptor was taken from a female donor with breast cancer. The source material was naive CD4+ T cells sorted from blood. What the cell subset or site label conveys for this sample: naive CD4+ T cells, CD4+CD45RA+CD25-. The sequence joins TRBV7-2 to TRBJ2-2; TRBD2 matches 10 bases in the middle. The nucleotide sequence reads TGTGCCAGCAGCCCTCTAGCGGGGGTCCCGGGCGGGGAGCTGTTTTTT. Its protein is CASSPLAGVPGGELFF.